These 29 T cell receptor beta chains originate from one sample sequenced in a study of cytomegalovirus exposure and HLA in healthy donors. Vbeta (60) and Jbeta (13) primers were used in the PCR. TCRdb's copy holds only in-frame clones and misses some; the assay was immunoSEQ multiplex PCR. The sample yields around 120,000 clones, 80% seen once. The sequenced sample consisted of PBMCs. Every receptor here comes from a man younger than 40 in good health and CMV-seronegative.

This chain uses TRBV27 with TRBJ2-2; D gene ambiguous. Germline CDR1 and CDR2: MNHEY and SMNVEV (reference sequence). This CDR3 region has 14 residues. Deletions cut 3 bases from V and 4 bases from J, with 9 bases between. The CDR3 region has the DNA TGTGCCAGCAGTTTCAGGAAAAGCACCGGGGAGCTGTTTTTT. This translates into CASSFRKSTGELFF.

This chain's CDR3 is CASKTGGLNTEAFF. The CDR3 DNA follows: TGTGCCAGTAAAACAGGGGGCTTGAACACTGAAGCTTTCTTT. This chain connects TRBV19 to TRBJ1-1, with 9 bases fitting TRBD1. V lost 7 bases, J lost 0 bases, and 3 bases stayed unmatched. Germline CDR1 LNHDA, CDR2 SQIVND (reference sequence). The CDR3 spans 14 residues.

In DNA form, the CDR3 reads TGTGCCAGCAGTTTAATCGAGCTTAATCAGCCCCAGCATTTT. This encodes CASSLIELNQPQHF. The chain uses TRBV28 and TRBJ1-5; D is ambiguous. The germline gives CDR1 MDHEN, CDR2 SYDVKM. The CDR3 consists of 14 residues. Deletions cut 2 bases from V and 4 bases from J, with 9 bases between. The full variable domain, in which reference TRBV28 and TRBJ1-5 provide the parts outside the CDR3, is DVKVTQSSRYLVKRTGEKVFLECVQDMDHENMFWYRQDPGLGLRLIYFSYDVKMKEKGDIPEGYSVSREKKERFSLILESASTNQTSMYLCASSLIELNQPQHFGDGTRLSIL.

This clone was detected only once. As DNA, the CDR3 is TGTGCCAGCAGCGTAGGAGGTAGCGTAGCCTACGAGCAGTACTTC. Translation gives CASSVGGSVAYEQYF. The chain joins TRBV9 to TRBJ2-7; D may be TRBD2 (5 bases). The CDR3 sequence is 15 residues long. The germline V gene has CDR1 SGDLS and CDR2 YYNGEE. Trimming took 0 bases from V and 2 from J, leaving 12 bases between them.

The chain couples TRBV19 to TRBJ2-1, with D perhaps matching TRBD2 (5 bases). V dropped 7 bases and J dropped 0 bases, with 13 bases sitting between them. Germline values: CDR1 LNHDA, CDR2 SQIVND (reference sequence). This CDR3 region has 15 residues. The CDR3 bases are TGTGCCAGTATGTTGGGTGGGAGCTCCTACAATGAGCAGTTCTTC. Translated, it gives CASMLGGSSYNEQFF.

The chain's CDR3 is CASRNTRVAGTDTQYF. The CDR3 DNA is TGTGCCAGCAGAAATACTCGAGTAGCGGGAACAGATACGCAGTATTTT. The genes are TRBV11-2 and TRBJ2-3; 8 bases fit TRBD2. CDR3 length equals 16 residues. CDR1 and CDR2 (germline): SGHAT, FQNNGV. Trimming cost V 6 bases and J 3 bases; bases outside gene matches: 11.

This clone showed up just once. A read error may account for a junction end that differs from germline. The chain carries TRBV4-1 and TRBJ1-1; 7 nucleotides agree with TRBD1. There are 16 residues in the CDR3. Per germline, CDR1 MGHRA and CDR2 YSYEKL. In DNA form, the CDR3 reads TGCGCCAGCAGCTATAGCGTAGGGACAGTGAACCCTGAAACTTTCTTT. Translated: CASSYSVGTVNPETFF.

The V gene is TRBV30, the J gene TRBJ2-4; D is unclear. The CDR3 runs to 19 residues. The germline V and J ends were trimmed by 0 bases and 1 base, with 22 bases remaining between them. Germline assignment: CDR1 GTSNPN and CDR2 SVGIG (reference sequence). This CDR3 reads CAWSVSLTPIGSAKNIQYF. The DNA for the CDR3 is TGTGCCTGGAGTGTTAGCCTGACCCCAATAGGTAGCGCCAAAAACATTCAGTACTTC.

V and J are TRBV7-9 and TRBJ2-7; 7 positions agree with TRBD2. The CDR3 contains 12 residues. Germline CDR1 is SEHNR and CDR2 is FQNEAQ (reference sequence). Trimming cost V 3 bases and J 6 bases; bases outside gene matches: 2. The DNA of the CDR3 is TGTGCCAGCAGCTTCCCTAGCGGCGAGCAGTACTTC. It codes for CASSFPSGEQYF.

This chain uses TRBV29-1 with TRBJ1-2, with D possibly being TRBD1 (5 bases). The CDR3 is 13 residues long. The V end was cut by 4 bases, the J end by 4 bases, with 13 bases between. CDR1 SQVTM and CDR2 ANQGSEA come from the germline V gene. CDR3 bases: TGCAGCGTTGTGGCAGGGTTGATCTATGGCTACACCTTC. Translation gives CSVVAGLIYGYTF.

In its sample, this clone was seen a few times. This sequence joins TRBV7-6 and TRBJ1-4; no definite D call. Trimming pared 4 bases from V and 0 bases from J, leaving 6 bases between. Germline assignment: CDR1 SGHVS and CDR2 FNYEAQ. The CDR3 length is 14 residues. DNA for the CDR3: TGTGCCAGCAGCTCGGGGACAACTAATGAAAAACTGTTTTTT. This encodes CASSSGTTNEKLFF.

The V gene is TRBV19, the J gene TRBJ2-2; the D gene is possibly TRBD2 (6 bases). Trimming took off 6 bases at V and 1 base at J, with 15 bases between the two ends. Germline values: CDR1 LNHDA, CDR2 SQIVND (reference sequence). The CDR3 extends over 16 amino acids. CDR3 in amino acids: CASSKGRGGNTGELFF. In nucleotides, the CDR3 is TGTGCCAGTAGCAAGGGGCGGGGTGGGAACACCGGGGAGCTGTTTTTT.

The chain has TRBV5-1 and TRBJ2-3, with TRBD1 matching 7 bases. CDR1 is SGHRS, CDR2 YFSETQ, per germline. The V gene end was trimmed by 1 base and the J gene end by 6 bases; junction bases not matched to a gene: 8. This CDR3 contains 15 residues. CDR3 protein: CASSLSRDRFDTQYF. CDR3 bases: TGCGCCAGCAGCTTGTCCCGGGACAGATTCGATACGCAGTATTTT.

The V gene is TRBV27, the J gene TRBJ2-1, with 9 bases aligning to TRBD2. The CDR3 has 16 amino acids. The ends lost 6 bases at V and 3 bases at J; junction bases unmatched: 9. Germline CDR1 is MNHEY and CDR2 is SMNVEV (reference sequence). The CDR3 nucleotides are TGTGCCAGCAGGAGACTAGCGGAAGGGGGCTACAATGAGCAGTTCTTC. Amino acids: CASRRLAEGGYNEQFF.

The chain employs TRBV11-3 and TRBJ2-7; weak D call: TRBD1 (6 bases). V lost 5 bases to trimming and J lost 3 bases, with 14 bases between them. The CDR3 loop spans 14 amino acids. Germline V lookup: CDR1 SGHNT, CDR2 YENEEA. The CDR3 DNA reads TGTGCCAGCAGCCCCTGGACAGAGAACTACGAGCAGTACTTC. Translating it yields CASSPWTENYEQYF.

The CDR3: CASSQRDRGYTDTQYF. For the CDR3, the DNA is TGTGCCAGCAGCCAAAGGGACAGGGGGTACACAGATACGCAGTATTTT. The rearrangement uses TRBV4-2 and TRBJ2-3, with 11 bases matching TRBD1. J was trimmed by 2 bases and V by 2 bases; bases with no gene match: 3. This CDR3 comprises 16 residues. Germline V gene data show CDR1 as LGHNA and CDR2 as YNFKEQ.

The chain joins TRBV18 to TRBJ2-1; maybe TRBD2 (5 bases). Trimming cost V 1 base and J 0 bases, with 19 bases left between them. This CDR3 region has 19 residues. Germline V CDR1 and CDR2: KGHSH, LQKENI. As DNA, the CDR3 is TGTGCCAGCTCACCACTCCCCAGGATAGCGCCAAGCTCCTACAATGAGCAGTTCTTC. Encoded protein: CASSPLPRIAPSSYNEQFF.

V gene TRBV5-1 combines with J gene TRBJ2-7; TRBD2 matches at 8 bases. Germline CDR1 and CDR2: SGHRS and YFSETQ. This CDR3 comprises 15 residues. V was clipped by 0 bases and J by 2 bases; unmatched bases: 4. The chain's CDR3 is CASSLESGSPYEQYF. CDR3 nucleotides: TGCGCCAGCAGCTTGGAGAGCGGGAGTCCCTACGAGCAGTACTTC.

There are a few counts of this clone. V gene TRBV11-2 combines with J gene TRBJ1-2; no reliable D call. The ends were cut back, 6 bases at V and 4 bases at J, with 9 bases in the middle. Germline values: CDR1 SGHAT, CDR2 FQNNGV. The CDR3 spans 12 residues. For the CDR3, the DNA is TGTGCCAGCAGTCCAGACACCTATGGCTACACCTTC. This codes for CASSPDTYGYTF.

This chain joins TRBV5-4 and TRBJ2-7, with D perhaps TRBD1 (6 bases). V lost 3 bases and J 5 bases, leaving 24 bases between the germline ends. This CDR3 spans 17 amino acids. Germline lookup yields CDR1 SGHNT and CDR2 YYREEE (reference sequence). The CDR3, as DNA: TGTGCCAGCAGCTCCACGAGACTGACTCCCGCAGGGGACGAGCAGTACTTC. Its protein product is CASSSTRLTPAGDEQYF.

The genes are TRBV2 and TRBJ2-7, with a possible D match to TRBD1 (5 bases). The V and J ends lost 8 bases and 3 bases respectively, with 14 bases between them. The CDR3 is made up of 13 amino acids. Germline CDR1 and CDR2: SNHLY and FYNNEI. The CDR3 DNA sequence: TGTGCCAGCTCTTTGTCCAGGGACTACGAGCAGTACTTC. It yields the protein CASSLSRDYEQYF.

This rearrangement joins TRBV7-6 to TRBJ2-5; 8 bases align to TRBD2. V was clipped by 3 bases and J by 2 bases; unmatched bases: 5. Per germline, CDR1 SGHVS and CDR2 FNYEAQ. This CDR3 is built from 15 residues. The CDR3 loop reads CASSFVGTRQETQYF. The CDR3 DNA follows: TGTGCCAGCAGCTTTGTGGGGACTAGACAAGAGACCCAGTACTTC.

The CDR3 spells CASSPGGREADTQYF. Written as DNA, the CDR3 is TGTGCCAGCAGCCCGGGGGGTCGGGAGGCAGATACGCAGTATTTT. The chain joins TRBV7-8 to TRBJ2-3; 7 bases align to TRBD2. V shed 5 bases and J 4 bases; nucleotides not matched to a gene: 9. CDR1 is SGHVS and CDR2 is FQNEAQ in the germline V gene. This CDR3 spans 15 amino acids.

The chain employs TRBV19 and TRBJ1-1; possibly TRBD1 for D (6 bases). Germline V gene lookup returns CDR1 LNHDA and CDR2 SQIVND (reference sequence). This CDR3 is built from 14 residues. Trimming took 4 bases from V and 0 from J, leaving 9 bases between them. DNA for the CDR3: TGTGCCAGTAGTACCAGGGGCGTGAACACTGAAGCTTTCTTT. Its protein product is CASSTRGVNTEAFF.

This rearrangement joins TRBV5-1 to TRBJ2-6; the match to TRBD1 covers 9 bases. This CDR3 is built from 15 residues. With 5 bases clipped from V and 1 base from J, the junction kept 1 base outside the gene matches. Germline V CDR1 and CDR2: SGHRS, YFSETQ. For the CDR3, the DNA is TGCGCCAGCAGACAGGGGGCGTCTGGGGCCAACGTCCTGACTTTC. It codes for CASRQGASGANVLTF.

This chain joins TRBV6-5 and TRBJ2-1; TRBD2 matches 8 bases. Trimming took 5 bases from V and 5 from J; bases not matched to a gene: 5. Looked up from germline, CDR1 is MNHEY and CDR2 is SVGAGI. The CDR3 totals 14 residues. CDR3 loop: CASSRAGVNNEQFF. The CDR3 DNA is TGTGCCAGCAGTCGAGCGGGAGTCAACAATGAGCAGTTCTTC.

The chain combines TRBV10-3 with TRBJ2-7, with 14 bases fitting TRBD2. CDR1 and CDR2 (germline): ENHRY, SYGVKD. Unmatched junction bases numbered 8, after V lost 4 bases and J lost 6 bases. The CDR3 is made up of 16 amino acids. The CDR3 DNA is TGTGCCATCAGTGGGGGGACTAGCGGGAGACCCCGCGAGCAGTACTTC. This translates into CAISGGTSGRPREQYF.

V is TRBV29-1 and J is TRBJ2-5, with TRBD2 identical over 7 bases. Trimming took 7 bases from V and 11 from J; bases not matched to a gene: 19. The CDR3 totals 14 residues. The germline V gene has CDR1 SQVTM and CDR2 ANQGSEA. CDR3 residues: CSEDFGGGPEVQYF. The DNA of the CDR3 is TGCAGCGAGGACTTTGGGGGAGGGCCAGAGGTGCAGTACTTC.

The chain couples TRBV28 to TRBJ2-7, with D possibly being TRBD2 (5 bases). The CDR3 runs 15 residues. Germline V gene data show CDR1 as MDHEN and CDR2 as SYDVKM. V was cut by 5 bases and J by 3 bases, with 17 bases left in between. The CDR3 nucleotides are TGTGCCAGCAGTCTCCTTTTCTTAGGGAGCTACGAGCAGTACTTC. It specifies CASSLLFLGSYEQYF.